Following are 2 T cell receptor beta chains from one sample sequenced in a study of neurological immune-mediated disorders. TCRdb reanalysed the 5' RACE reads using MiXCR and keeps one entry per CDR3 protein. The profile shows roughly 120,000 distinct CDR3 sequences, 3% to 3.5% of them singletons. The source material was PBMCs. These receptors originate from a woman in her twenties or thirties with multiple sclerosis.

This clonotype was picked up many times. The chain employs TRBV5-1 and TRBJ2-2; the D gene is possibly TRBD1 (6 bases). Germline-derived CDR1 and CDR2 are SGHRS and YFSETQ. V lost 4 bases and J lost 1, with 17 bases in between. The CDR3 totals 17 residues. CDR3 region: CASSLRGSEKNTGELFF. DNA of the CDR3: TGCGCCAGCAGCCTAAGGGGGTCCGAAAAGAACACCGGGGAGCTGTTTTTT. The full variable domain, with the rest looked up from reference TRBV5-1 and TRBJ2-2, is KAGVTQTPRYLIKTRGQQVTLSCSPISGHRSVSWYQQTPGQGLQFLFEYFSETQRNKGNFPGRFSGRQFSNSRSEMNVSTLELGDSALYLCASSLRGSEKNTGELFFGEGSRLTVL.

This clonotype was observed many times. The rearrangement links TRBV20-1 to TRBJ2-4; TRBD2 is a possible D gene (7 bases). Trimming stripped 4 bases from V and 2 bases from J, with 15 bases between. Germline CDR1 reads DFQATT; CDR2 reads SNEGSKA (reference sequence). There are 15 residues in the CDR3. CDR3 DNA: TGCAGTGCTACTCCGACCGGGGGGCCCAAAAACATTCAGTACTTC. It specifies CSATPTGGPKNIQYF.